The rows below give T cell receptor beta chains drawn from one sample of a study of shared clonotypes between healthy human individuals. Here immunoSEQ multiplex PCR was the method, and the copy in TCRdb shows in-frame clones only, minus some. The sample holds hundreds of thousands of clones, 77% seen once. Sequencing was performed on PBMCs. Source of these receptors: a woman in her forties in good health. Some clones in this sample may be carry-over from other donors' samples. CDR3s leave out the opening cysteine and the closing phenylalanine or tryptophan. The order of the fields is V gene, CDR3 length, J gene, CDR3 protein.

V: TRBV5-6; length: 14; J: TRBJ2-3; CDR3: ASSPRDGRTSDTQY
V: TRBV30; length: 12; J: TRBJ2-7; CDR3: AWSVFGAIRAAY
V: TRBV5-4; length: 12; J: TRBJ2-5; CDR3: ASSLGQRRETQY
V: TRBV7-9; length: 12; J: TRBJ2-5; CDR3: ASSKPGDVETQY
V: TRBV2; length: 13; J: TRBJ2-1; CDR3: ASRGRAVPTNEQF
V: TRBV20-1; length: 9; J: TRBJ1-2; CDR3: SARDRGGYT
V: TRBV28; length: 9; J: TRBJ1-1; CDR3: ASSQGLEAF
V: TRBV5-1; length: 11; J: TRBJ2-5; CDR3: ASSQDRQETQY
V: TRBV5-4; length: 11; J: TRBJ1-2; CDR3: ATLPTGGNGYT
V: TRBV5-4; length: 15; J: TRBJ2-2; CDR3: ASSSGGLAGNTGELF
V: TRBV2; length: 11; J: TRBJ2-5; CDR3: ASTGGVAETQY
V: TRBV7-3; length: 13; J: TRBJ1-1; CDR3: ASSLTDRPNTEAF
V: TRBV5-1; length: 14; J: TRBJ2-6; CDR3: ASSPSGVAGANVLT
V: TRBV11-3; length: 12; J: TRBJ2-7; CDR3: ASSPWDRPYEQY
V: TRBV5-1; length: 11; J: TRBJ1-2; CDR3: ASSLGRVNGYT
V: TRBV27; length: 16; J: TRBJ1-3; CDR3: ASSPPVGTGGSGNTIY
V: TRBV15; length: 13; J: TRBJ2-1; CDR3: ATSPRLGGNNEQF
V: TRBV18; length: 11; J: TRBJ1-1; CDR3: ASSGQGNTEAF
V: TRBV4-2; length: 13; J: TRBJ2-7; CDR3: ASSQVSSGSYEQY
V: TRBV6-4; length: 13; J: TRBJ2-7; CDR3: ASNGQGTGYLEQY
V: TRBV28; length: 13; J: TRBJ1-4; CDR3: ASSLSTGLGEKLF
V: TRBV5-1; length: 11; J: TRBJ1-2; CDR3: ASSLASEDGYT
V: TRBV7-6; length: 11; J: TRBJ2-7; CDR3: ASSLGQIYEQY
V: TRBV7-9; length: 12; J: TRBJ2-7; CDR3: ASSLRASAGEQY
V: TRBV5-1; length: 13; J: TRBJ1-1; CDR3: ASSLARDRYTEAF
V: TRBV5-1; length: 14; J: TRBJ2-5; CDR3: ASSLAVGGAQETQY
V: TRBV5-1; length: 12; J: TRBJ2-5; CDR3: ASSLQGEAETQY
V: TRBV9; length: 13; J: TRBJ2-2; CDR3: ASSVALSLSGELF
V: TRBV5-6; length: 13; J: TRBJ2-6; CDR3: ASSLGASGANVLT
V: TRBV7-3; length: 11; J: TRBJ1-6; CDR3: ASSTGQNSPLH
V: TRBV18; length: 16; J: TRBJ2-7; CDR3: ASSPISASPGSTYEQY
V: TRBV7-9; length: 13; J: TRBJ2-1; CDR3: ASSLGGTPAIEQF
V: TRBV2; length: 12; J: TRBJ2-4; CDR3: ASRPGLASDIQY
V: TRBV5-1; length: 12; J: TRBJ2-7; CDR3: ASSSGQGDYEQY
V: TRBV30; length: 14; J: TRBJ2-3; CDR3: AWSGGEGQTTDTQY
V: TRBV2; length: 10; J: TRBJ2-5; CDR3: ASRLQGETQY
V: TRBV19; length: 13; J: TRBJ2-5; CDR3: ASSMSGRASETQY
V: TRBV7-2; length: 10; J: TRBJ2-1; CDR3: ASSLRYNEQF